A single sample is the source of the 5 T cell receptor beta chains below, sequenced in a study of shared clonotypes between healthy human individuals. Some clones are missing from TCRdb's copy, which holds only in-frame ones; the method was immunoSEQ multiplex PCR. The table shows under 650,000 clones, with 90% to 96% occurring only once. The sample was naive CD4+ T cells sorted from blood. Subset noted: CD45RA+ positively selected. The origin of the receptors is a woman between 25 and 40 years old in good health.

The chain employs TRBV28 and TRBJ2-7; unclear D gene. Trimming took off 2 bases at V and 3 bases at J, with 11 bases between the two ends. Per the germline V gene, CDR1 is MDHEN and CDR2 is SYDVKM. This CDR3 is built from 14 residues. The CDR3 DNA is TGTGCCAGCAGTTTAGTAGGGCCCATCTACGAGCAGTACTTC. Translating it yields CASSLVGPIYEQYF.

This chain links TRBV15 with TRBJ2-1; no definite D call. CDR1 LNHNV and CDR2 YYDKDF come from the germline V gene (reference sequence). The V end lost 0 bases, the J end lost 7 bases, and 10 bases lay between the germline ends. The CDR3 runs to 14 residues. Written as DNA, the CDR3 is TGTGCCACCAGCAGAGACCACCATGGGAATGAGCAGTTCTTC. Residues: CATSRDHHGNEQFF.

The chain joins TRBV10-1 to TRBJ1-1; D unresolved. Trimming took 0 bases from V and 4 from J, leaving 12 bases between them. The CDR3 sequence is 15 residues long. The germline V gene has CDR1 WNHNN and CDR2 SYGVQD (reference sequence). The CDR3 bases are TGCGCCAGCAGTGAGTCGACGGGTGGGGTCACTGAAGCTTTCTTT. It translates to CASSESTGGVTEAFF.

The CDR3 is CASRPTRGSGSSYEQYF. The CDR3 nucleotides are TGTGCCAGCAGACCGACCCGGGGGAGCGGGAGCTCCTACGAGCAGTACTTC. V and J are TRBV28 and TRBJ2-5; 8 bases are a match to TRBD2. Gene TRBJ2-7 matches the end of the DNA better, so the J call may be wrong. Germline loops: CDR1 MDHEN, CDR2 SYDVKM. The CDR3 is made up of 17 amino acids.

The chain joins TRBV9 to TRBJ2-3; tentatively, D is TRBD2 (6 bases). Looked up from germline, CDR1 is SGDLS and CDR2 is YYNGEE. This CDR3 has 13 amino acids. Trimming stripped 6 bases from V and 2 bases from J, with 10 bases between. The CDR3 bases are TGTGCCAGCACCCGGGACTCCACAGATACGCAGTATTTT. Protein: CASTRDSTDTQYF.